A single T cell receptor beta chain is shown here with its context. This sample stems from a study of blood T cell repertoires in COVID-19. About the research overall: Whether acute or convalescent, the COVID-19 samples came from the United States, Italy and Spain. From T cells, B-cell-depleted T cells, or PBMCs came the material, which was cDNA or gDNA.

V was pared by 1 base and J by 3 bases, with 9 bases between. CDR3 length: 14 residues. Looked up from germline, CDR1 is LGHNA and CDR2 is YNFKEQ. Original analysis: Reference gene primer amplification gave nucleated cell count estimates. Some clones are missing from TCRdb's copy, which holds only in-frame ones; the method was immunoSEQ multiplex PCR. That table gives V, J and clone size, and the DNA gave D and trimming. The table lists about 150,000 clones, 80% to 90% of them singletons. The chain has TRBV4-2 and TRBJ2-5; D ambiguous. Sequenced input: peripheral blood. The TCR comes from a woman in her thirties or forties with acute or convalescent COVID-19. The CDR3 loop reads CASSQGSSKETQYF. CDR3 nucleotides: TGTGCCAGCAGCCAAGGGTCTTCTAAAGAGACCCAGTACTTC.